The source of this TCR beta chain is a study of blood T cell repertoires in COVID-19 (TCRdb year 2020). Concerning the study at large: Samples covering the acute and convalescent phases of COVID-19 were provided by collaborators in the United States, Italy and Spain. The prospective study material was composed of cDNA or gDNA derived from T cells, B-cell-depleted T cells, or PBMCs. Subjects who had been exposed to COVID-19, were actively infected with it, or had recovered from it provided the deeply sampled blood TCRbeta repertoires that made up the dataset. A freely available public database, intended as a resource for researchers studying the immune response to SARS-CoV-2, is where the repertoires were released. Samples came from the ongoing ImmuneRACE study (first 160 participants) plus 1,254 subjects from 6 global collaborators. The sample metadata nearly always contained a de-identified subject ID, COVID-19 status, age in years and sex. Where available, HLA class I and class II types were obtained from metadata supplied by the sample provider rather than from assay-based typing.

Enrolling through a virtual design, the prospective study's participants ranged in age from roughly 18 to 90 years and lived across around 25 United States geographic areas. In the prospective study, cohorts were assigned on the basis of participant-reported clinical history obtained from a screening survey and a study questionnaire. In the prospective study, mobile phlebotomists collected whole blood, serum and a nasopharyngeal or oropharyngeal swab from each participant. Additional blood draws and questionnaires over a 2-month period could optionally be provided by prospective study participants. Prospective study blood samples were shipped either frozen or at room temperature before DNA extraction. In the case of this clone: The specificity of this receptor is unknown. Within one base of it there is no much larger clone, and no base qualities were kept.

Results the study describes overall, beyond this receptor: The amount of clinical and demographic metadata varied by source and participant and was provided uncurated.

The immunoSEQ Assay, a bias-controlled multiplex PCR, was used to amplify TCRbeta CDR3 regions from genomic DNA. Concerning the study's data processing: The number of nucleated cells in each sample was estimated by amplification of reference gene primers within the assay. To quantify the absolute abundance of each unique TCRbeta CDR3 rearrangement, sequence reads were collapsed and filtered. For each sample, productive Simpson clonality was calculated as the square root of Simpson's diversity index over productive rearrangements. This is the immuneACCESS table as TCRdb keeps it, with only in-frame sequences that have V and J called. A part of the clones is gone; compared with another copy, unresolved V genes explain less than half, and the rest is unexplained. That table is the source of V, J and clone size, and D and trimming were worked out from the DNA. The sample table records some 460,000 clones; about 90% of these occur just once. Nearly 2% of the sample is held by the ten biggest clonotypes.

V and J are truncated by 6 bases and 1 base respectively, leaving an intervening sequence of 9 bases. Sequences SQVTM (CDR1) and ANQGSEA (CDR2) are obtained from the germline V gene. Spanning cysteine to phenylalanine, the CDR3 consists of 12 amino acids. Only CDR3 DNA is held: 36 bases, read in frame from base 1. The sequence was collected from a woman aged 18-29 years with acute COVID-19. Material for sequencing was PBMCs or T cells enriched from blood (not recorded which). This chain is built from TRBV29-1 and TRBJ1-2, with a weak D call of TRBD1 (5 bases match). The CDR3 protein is CSVPGLNYGYTF. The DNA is TGCAGCGTCCCGGGACTTAACTATGGCTACACCTTC.